The rows below give T cell receptor beta chains drawn from one sample of a study of regulatory T cells in long-lasting Graves disease. MiXCR, applied by TCRdb to the multiplex PCR reads, yields one record per CDR3 protein. Here the sample spans about 460,000 distinct CDR3 sequences, roughly 15% being singletons. The same sample was also studied in work on T cells in Graves' hyperthyroidism and ophthalmopathy.

Sequences were derived from peripheral blood mononuclear cells (PBMCs), sampled at new diagnosis, from a patient treated with antithyroid drugs. Source of these receptors: a woman aged 50 to 65 with Graves disease. The CDR3 runs from the conserved cysteine through the conserved F or W. Fields, in order: CDR3 length, clone size, D gene, V gene, J gene, CDR3 protein, CDR3 DNA. The D gene is left open where the match is weak. Not all rows give a size; the values are once, few, many and, for expanded clones, a class.

cdr3_length: 13
clone_size: many
d_call: .
v_call: TRBV24-1
j_call: TRBJ2-5
cdr3_aa: CATSDFTRATQYF
cdr3_nt: TGTGCCACCAGTGATTTTACGCGGGCGACCCAGTACTTC

cdr3_length: 14
clone_size: few
d_call: TRBD1
v_call: TRBV6-1
j_call: TRBJ1-5
cdr3_aa: CASSPTGGREPQHF
cdr3_nt: TGTGCCAGCTCCCCAACAGGGGGACGAGAGCCCCAGCATTTT

cdr3_length: 12
clone_size: few
d_call: TRBD1
v_call: TRBV2
j_call: TRBJ2-7
cdr3_aa: CASTGQGRQQYF
cdr3_nt: TGTGCCAGCACGGGACAGGGACGCCAGCAGTACTTC

cdr3_length: 16
clone_size: .
d_call: .
v_call: TRBV4-1
j_call: TRBJ1-1
cdr3_aa: CASSQDRLGGTTEAFF
cdr3_nt: TGCGCCAGCAGCCAAGATAGGTTGGGGGGCACCACTGAAGCTTTCTTT

cdr3_length: 17
clone_size: .
d_call: .
v_call: TRBV4-1
j_call: TRBJ2-3
cdr3_aa: CASSHRVPDDPTDTQYF
cdr3_nt: TGCGCCAGCAGCCACAGGGTCCCCGATGATCCCACAGATACGCAGTATTTT

cdr3_length: 16
clone_size: .
d_call: .
v_call: TRBV5-4
j_call: TRBJ1-2
cdr3_aa: CASSLLAGGAIYGYTF
cdr3_nt: TGCGCCAGCAGCCTTCTCGCGGGGGGCGCCATCTATGGCTACACCTTC

cdr3_length: 16
clone_size: .
d_call: TRBD2
v_call: TRBV5-1
j_call: TRBJ2-3
cdr3_aa: CASTAGTSPRTDTQYF
cdr3_nt: TGCGCCAGCACCGCCGGGACTAGCCCGCGGACAGATACGCAGTATTTT

cdr3_length: 14
clone_size: many
d_call: TRBD2
v_call: TRBV11-2
j_call: TRBJ2-7
cdr3_aa: CASSWLAGGYEQYF
cdr3_nt: TGTGCCAGCAGCTGGCTAGCGGGAGGGTACGAGCAGTACTTC

cdr3_length: 16
clone_size: .
d_call: TRBD1
v_call: TRBV10-3
j_call: TRBJ2-5
cdr3_aa: CAVSEGTGEVQETQYF
cdr3_nt: TGTGCCGTCAGTGAGGGGACAGGGGAAGTCCAAGAGACCCAGTACTTC

cdr3_length: 16
clone_size: many
d_call: .
v_call: TRBV28
j_call: TRBJ1-1
cdr3_aa: CASRLEGGSKNTEAFF
cdr3_nt: TGTGCCAGCAGACTCGAGGGGGGGTCGAAGAACACTGAAGCTTTCTTT

cdr3_length: 16
clone_size: few
d_call: .
v_call: TRBV5-1
j_call: TRBJ1-5
cdr3_aa: CASAGSGERVNQPQHF
cdr3_nt: TGCGCCAGCGCGGGGTCGGGGGAAAGGGTCAATCAGCCCCAGCATTTT

cdr3_length: 15
clone_size: few
d_call: .
v_call: TRBV28
j_call: TRBJ1-5
cdr3_aa: CASSLDGQSNQPQHF
cdr3_nt: TGTGCCAGCAGTTTAGACGGACAGTCCAATCAGCCCCAGCATTTT

cdr3_length: 14
clone_size: many
d_call: TRBD2
v_call: TRBV28
j_call: TRBJ2-7
cdr3_aa: CASSRPGLAYEQYF
cdr3_nt: TGTGCCAGCAGCCGACCGGGACTAGCATACGAGCAGTACTTC

cdr3_length: 13
clone_size: many
d_call: .
v_call: TRBV3-1
j_call: TRBJ1-1
cdr3_aa: CASHRGGGTEAFF
cdr3_nt: TGTGCCAGCCACCGGGGGGGAGGCACTGAAGCTTTCTTT

cdr3_length: 15
clone_size: many
d_call: TRBD1
v_call: TRBV18
j_call: TRBJ1-1
cdr3_aa: CASSRDRGLGTEAFF
cdr3_nt: TGTGCCAGCTCCCGGGACAGGGGGCTTGGCACTGAAGCTTTCTTT

cdr3_length: 15
clone_size: .
d_call: .
v_call: TRBV28
j_call: TRBJ1-4
cdr3_aa: CASSPTQGTNEKLFF
cdr3_nt: TGTGCCAGCAGCCCAACCCAGGGGACTAATGAAAAACTGTTTTTT

cdr3_length: 16
clone_size: many
d_call: .
v_call: TRBV27
j_call: TRBJ2-3
cdr3_aa: CASSPRGLESTDTQYF
cdr3_nt: TGTGCCAGCAGTCCCCGTGGGCTAGAGAGCACAGATACGCAGTATTTT

cdr3_length: 16
clone_size: .
d_call: TRBD2
v_call: TRBV10-3
j_call: TRBJ2-1
cdr3_aa: CAISPLAARGYNEQFF
cdr3_nt: TGTGCCATCAGCCCACTAGCGGCGAGGGGATACAATGAGCAGTTCTTC

cdr3_length: 14
clone_size: many
d_call: TRBD2
v_call: TRBV3-1
j_call: TRBJ2-1
cdr3_aa: CASSPRLAGTEQFF
cdr3_nt: TGTGCCAGCAGCCCTCGACTAGCGGGAACTGAGCAGTTCTTC

cdr3_length: 16
clone_size: many
d_call: TRBD2
v_call: TRBV20-1
j_call: TRBJ2-2
cdr3_aa: CSAAGLAGGVTGELFF
cdr3_nt: TGCAGTGCAGCGGGACTAGCGGGAGGAGTCACCGGGGAGCTGTTTTTT

cdr3_length: 11
clone_size: many
d_call: .
v_call: TRBV13
j_call: TRBJ1-2
cdr3_aa: CASQNNYGYTF
cdr3_nt: TGTGCCAGCCAAAATAACTATGGCTACACCTTC

cdr3_length: 12
clone_size: .
d_call: .
v_call: TRBV9
j_call: TRBJ2-3
cdr3_aa: CASSVQVLTQYF
cdr3_nt: TGTGCCAGCAGCGTGCAGGTGTTGACGCAGTATTTT

cdr3_length: 15
clone_size: .
d_call: .
v_call: TRBV2
j_call: TRBJ2-3
cdr3_aa: CASSDRLGSTDTQYF
cdr3_nt: TGTGCCAGCAGTGATCGGCTAGGGAGCACAGATACGCAGTATTTT

cdr3_length: 14
clone_size: few
d_call: .
v_call: TRBV5-1
j_call: TRBJ1-5
cdr3_aa: CASSLGAGDQPQHF
cdr3_nt: TGCGCCAGCAGCTTGGGGGCAGGGGATCAGCCCCAGCATTTT

cdr3_length: 11
clone_size: few
d_call: .
v_call: TRBV10-2
j_call: TRBJ2-7
cdr3_aa: CATEGTYEQYF
cdr3_nt: TGCGCCACCGAAGGGACCTACGAGCAGTACTTC

cdr3_length: 15
clone_size: many
d_call: .
v_call: TRBV25-1
j_call: TRBJ2-5
cdr3_aa: CASSEYTVGWETQYF
cdr3_nt: TGTGCCAGCAGTGAATATACAGTAGGGTGGGAGACCCAGTACTTC

cdr3_length: 14
clone_size: few
d_call: TRBD1
v_call: TRBV29-1
j_call: TRBJ2-6
cdr3_aa: CSVATGLGANVLTF
cdr3_nt: TGCAGCGTCGCGACAGGGCTTGGGGCCAACGTCCTGACTTTC

cdr3_length: 17
clone_size: many
d_call: TRBD2
v_call: TRBV27
j_call: TRBJ2-3
cdr3_aa: CASSQTRGLAGVDTQYF
cdr3_nt: TGTGCCAGCAGTCAGACCCGTGGACTAGCGGGAGTGGATACGCAGTATTTT

cdr3_length: 12
clone_size: many
d_call: .
v_call: TRBV5-5
j_call: TRBJ2-1
cdr3_aa: CASSLEADEQFF
cdr3_nt: TGCGCCAGCAGCTTGGAGGCGGATGAGCAGTTCTTC

cdr3_length: 13
clone_size: many
d_call: TRBD1
v_call: TRBV10-3
j_call: TRBJ1-2
cdr3_aa: CAITRTGSAGYTF
cdr3_nt: TGTGCCATCACCAGGACAGGGTCGGCTGGCTACACCTTC

cdr3_length: 16
clone_size: few
d_call: TRBD2
v_call: TRBV5-5
j_call: TRBJ2-1
cdr3_aa: CASSLAGSNSYNEQFF
cdr3_nt: TGTGCCAGCAGCTTAGCGGGGAGCAACTCCTACAATGAGCAGTTCTTC

cdr3_length: 14
clone_size: many
d_call: TRBD1
v_call: TRBV7-8
j_call: TRBJ1-2
cdr3_aa: CASSPTQGGYGYTF
cdr3_nt: TGTGCCAGCAGCCCGACCCAGGGGGGCTATGGCTACACCTTC

cdr3_length: 16
clone_size: many
d_call: .
v_call: TRBV7-9
j_call: TRBJ2-5
cdr3_aa: CASSSGDIAQQETQYF
cdr3_nt: TGTGCCAGCAGCTCGGGGGACATCGCACAACAAGAGACCCAGTACTTC

cdr3_length: 15
clone_size: many
d_call: TRBD1
v_call: TRBV28
j_call: TRBJ2-7
cdr3_aa: CASSLGGTGGIEQYF
cdr3_nt: TGTGCCAGCAGTTTGGGCGGGACAGGGGGCATCGAGCAGTACTTC

cdr3_length: 15
clone_size: many
d_call: TRBD2
v_call: TRBV2
j_call: TRBJ2-3
cdr3_aa: CASSGASGYTDTQYF
cdr3_nt: TGTGCCAGCAGTGGGGCTAGCGGTTACACAGATACGCAGTATTTT

cdr3_length: 14
clone_size: .
d_call: TRBD1
v_call: TRBV10-3
j_call: TRBJ2-7
cdr3_aa: CAISEMGQWSEQYF
cdr3_nt: TGTGCCATCAGTGAGATGGGACAGTGGAGCGAGCAGTACTTC

cdr3_length: 18
clone_size: .
d_call: TRBD1
v_call: TRBV27
j_call: TRBJ1-1
cdr3_aa: CASSPLGTGYAASAEAFF
cdr3_nt: TGTGCCAGCAGCCCTCTCGGGACAGGATACGCCGCGAGCGCTGAAGCTTTCTTT

cdr3_length: 15
clone_size: many
d_call: TRBD2
v_call: TRBV9
j_call: TRBJ2-1
cdr3_aa: CASSVSGRALNEQFF
cdr3_nt: TGTGCCAGCAGCGTTAGCGGGAGGGCCTTAAATGAGCAGTTCTTC

cdr3_length: 13
clone_size: few
d_call: .
v_call: TRBV18
j_call: TRBJ2-2
cdr3_aa: CASSRPTGGELFF
cdr3_nt: TGTGCCAGCTCACGACCGACGGGCGGGGAGCTGTTTTTT

cdr3_length: 14
clone_size: .
d_call: .
v_call: TRBV5-1
j_call: TRBJ1-1
cdr3_aa: CASSLEKGKDEALF
cdr3_nt: TGCGCCAGCAGCTTGGAAAAGGGGAAGGACGAAGCTCTCTTT

cdr3_length: 16
clone_size: .
d_call: TRBD2
v_call: TRBV5-1
j_call: TRBJ2-3
cdr3_aa: CASSGGTSQSTDTQYF
cdr3_nt: TGCGCCAGCAGCGGGGGGACTAGCCAAAGCACAGATACGCAGTATTTT

cdr3_length: 15
clone_size: many
d_call: .
v_call: TRBV30
j_call: TRBJ1-1
cdr3_aa: CAWSVPGNTNTEAFF
cdr3_nt: TGTGCCTGGAGTGTACCCGGAAATACTAACACTGAAGCTTTCTTT

cdr3_length: 12
clone_size: many
d_call: .
v_call: TRBV7-3
j_call: TRBJ2-1
cdr3_aa: CASSLMGGEQFF
cdr3_nt: TGTGCCAGCAGCTTAATGGGCGGGGAGCAGTTCTTC

cdr3_length: 15
clone_size: many
d_call: TRBD1
v_call: TRBV28
j_call: TRBJ1-4
cdr3_aa: CASSTPGQHNEKLFF
cdr3_nt: TGTGCCAGCAGTACACCGGGACAGCATAATGAAAAACTGTTTTTT

cdr3_length: 20
clone_size: few
d_call: TRBD2
v_call: TRBV27
j_call: TRBJ2-4
cdr3_aa: CASSLPRGSGRRLAKNIQYF
cdr3_nt: TGTGCCAGCAGTCTACCTCGGGGTAGCGGGAGGAGACTAGCCAAAAACATTCAGTACTTC

cdr3_length: 14
clone_size: .
d_call: .
v_call: TRBV9
j_call: TRBJ2-1
cdr3_aa: CASSLTGLHNEQFF
cdr3_nt: TGTGCCAGCAGCCTCACGGGACTTCACAATGAGCAGTTCTTC

cdr3_length: 15
clone_size: many
d_call: .
v_call: TRBV12-3/TRBV12-4
j_call: TRBJ2-5
cdr3_aa: CASSFSGSRQETQYF
cdr3_nt: TGTGCCAGCAGTTTTTCCGGGAGTCGACAAGAGACCCAGTACTTC

cdr3_length: 15
clone_size: .
d_call: .
v_call: TRBV3-1
j_call: TRBJ2-2
cdr3_aa: CASSQRGRGTGELFF
cdr3_nt: TGTGCCAGCAGCCAAAGGGGCCGGGGCACCGGGGAGCTGTTTTTT

cdr3_length: 14
clone_size: many
d_call: .
v_call: TRBV20-1
j_call: TRBJ2-7
cdr3_aa: CSARDYSLSYEQYF
cdr3_nt: TGCAGTGCTAGAGATTACAGCCTCTCCTACGAGCAGTACTTC

cdr3_length: 13
clone_size: .
d_call: .
v_call: TRBV9
j_call: TRBJ2-5
cdr3_aa: CASNVGPQETQYF
cdr3_nt: TGTGCCAGCAACGTGGGCCCCCAAGAGACCCAGTACTTC